This entry describes one T cell receptor beta chain. Its antigen is still unknown. The data were taken from a study of Ad26.COV2.S vaccination and SARS-CoV-2 variants. Trimming left V 0 bases short and J 2 bases short, with 15 bases between. The CDR3 consists of 16 residues. Germline CDR1 is SGHDT and CDR2 is YYEEEE. Repertoires were generated with immunoSEQ multiplex PCR, while TCRdb's copy carries only in-frame clones and drops some. Here the sample spans 350,000 to 500,000 clones, about nine tenths being singletons. Described treatment: roughly 19 received Ad26.COV2.S at low or high dose, single or two shots; 5 received placebo; per-sample allocation not given. Vaccine and placebo recipients were sampled on day 63 after the first injection. An adult aged 18-55 years in Boston served as the donor. Study-level points and caveats: Using TCR breadth and depth analyses may have led to underestimated total T cell responses.

The chain has TRBV5-6 and TRBJ2-7; a possible D gene is TRBD2 (5 bases). The source is a person between 18 and 65 years old who received the Ad26.COV2.S COVID-19 vaccine or a placebo. The input for sequencing was peripheral blood, taken in a trial of Ad26.COV2.S vaccine versus placebo. Here the CDR3 DNA reads TGTGCCAGCAGCTTGGGAGTAGGGAGTCTCGCCTACGAGCAGTACTTC. Translated, it gives CASSLGVGSLAYEQYF. The whole variable domain, filled in from reference TRBV5-6 and TRBJ2-7, reads DAGVTQSPTHLIKTRGQQVTLRCSPKSGHDTVSWYQQALGQGPQFIFQYYEEEERQRGNFPDRFSGHQFPNYSSELNVNALLLGDSALYLCASSLGVGSLAYEQYFGPGTRLTVT.